This TCR beta chain was observed in a study of T cell repertoires in cytomegalovirus infection. The CDR3 runs 13 residues. CDR1 is DFQATT, CDR2 SNEGSKA, per germline (reference sequence). Trimming stripped 5 bases from V and 4 bases from J, with 11 bases between. Comments on this clonotype: Its antigen is unidentified.

Whole-study results and caveats: HLA-C-restricted CMV clonotypes gave the most frequent clonotype in two of eight donors. Based on cumulative public TCR beta family frequency, carriers of CMV plus the relevant HLA were identified.

TCRdb analysed the reads with MiXCR anew, one entry per CDR3 protein. This table holds approximately 300,000 distinct CDR3 sequences, around 29% found once. Source: cultured PBMCs, taken from culture after CMV antigen stimulation. The chain carries TRBV20-1 and TRBJ2-2, with D hard to call. The clonotype was recovered from a human donor in good health (CMV status not recorded). Some clones in this sample may be carry-over from other donors' samples. CDR3 region: CSAEDGSTGELFF. In DNA, the CDR3 is TGCAGTGCTGAGGACGGGTCCACCGGGGAGCTGTTTTTT.